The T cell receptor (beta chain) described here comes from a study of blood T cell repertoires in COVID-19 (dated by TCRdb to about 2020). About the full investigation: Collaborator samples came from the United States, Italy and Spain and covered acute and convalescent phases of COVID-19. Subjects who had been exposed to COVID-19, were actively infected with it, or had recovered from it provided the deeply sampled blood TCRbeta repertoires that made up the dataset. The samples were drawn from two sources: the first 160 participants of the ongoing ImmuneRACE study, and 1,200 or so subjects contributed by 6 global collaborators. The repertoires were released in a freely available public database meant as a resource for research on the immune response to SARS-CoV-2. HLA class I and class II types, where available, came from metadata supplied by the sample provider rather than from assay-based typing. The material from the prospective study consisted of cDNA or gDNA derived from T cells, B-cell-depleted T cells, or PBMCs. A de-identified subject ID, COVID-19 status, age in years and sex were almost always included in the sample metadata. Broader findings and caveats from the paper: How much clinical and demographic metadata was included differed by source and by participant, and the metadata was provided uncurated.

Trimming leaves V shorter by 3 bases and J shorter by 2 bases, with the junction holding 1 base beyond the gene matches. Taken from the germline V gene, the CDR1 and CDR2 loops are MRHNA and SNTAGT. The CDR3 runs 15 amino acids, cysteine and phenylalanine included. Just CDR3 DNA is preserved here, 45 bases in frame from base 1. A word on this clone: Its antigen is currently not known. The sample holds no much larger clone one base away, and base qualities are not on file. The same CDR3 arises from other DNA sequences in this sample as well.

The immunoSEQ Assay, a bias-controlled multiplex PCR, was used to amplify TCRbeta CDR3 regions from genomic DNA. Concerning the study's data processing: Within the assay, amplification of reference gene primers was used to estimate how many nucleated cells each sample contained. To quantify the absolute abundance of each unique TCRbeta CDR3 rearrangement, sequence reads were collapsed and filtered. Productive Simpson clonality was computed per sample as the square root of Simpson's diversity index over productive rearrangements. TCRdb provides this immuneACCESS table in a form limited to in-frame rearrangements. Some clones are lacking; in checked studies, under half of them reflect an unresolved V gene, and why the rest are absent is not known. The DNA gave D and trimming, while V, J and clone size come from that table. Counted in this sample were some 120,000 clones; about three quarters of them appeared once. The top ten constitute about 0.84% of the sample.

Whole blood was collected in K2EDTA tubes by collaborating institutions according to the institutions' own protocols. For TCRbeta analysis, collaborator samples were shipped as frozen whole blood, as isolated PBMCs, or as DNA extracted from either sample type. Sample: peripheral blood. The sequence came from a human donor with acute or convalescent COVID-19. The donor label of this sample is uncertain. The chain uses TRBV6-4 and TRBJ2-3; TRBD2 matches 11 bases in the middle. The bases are TGTGCCAGCAGTGATAGCGGGGGGGCCACAGATACGCAGTATTTT. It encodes CASSDSGGATDTQYF.